What follows are 12 T cell receptor beta chains derived from one specimen sequenced in a study of cytomegalovirus exposure and HLA in healthy donors. The PCR contained 60 Vbeta and 13 Jbeta primers. Assay used: immunoSEQ multiplex PCR; TCRdb lists only in-frame clones, some missing. Counted here are 200,000 to 250,000 clones, over 80% occurring once; the ten biggest clones make up around 5.4%. The sample was PBMCs. These receptors came from a woman aged 40 to 50 in good health and CMV-seropositive.

This clone has just a few counts. This rearrangement joins TRBV7-3 to TRBJ2-5; TRBD2 is a possible D gene (6 bases). Germline-derived CDR1 and CDR2 are SGHTA and FQGTGA. The V end lost 5 bases, the J end lost 2 bases, and 9 bases lay between the germline ends. The CDR3 spans 13 residues. CDR3 bases: TGTGCCAGCAGCCCTAGCGTTCAAGAGACCCAGTACTTC. It yields the protein CASSPSVQETQYF.

With regard to this clone: Other DNA sequences in this specimen translate into the identical CDR3. The chain combines TRBV29-1 with TRBJ1-2; 7 nucleotides agree with TRBD1. The V gene's germline CDR1 is SQVTM and CDR2 ANQGSEA. The CDR3 length is 13 residues. The trim removed 3 bases at V and 2 bases at J, leaving 3 bases unmatched. CDR3 bases: TGCAGCGTTGATACAGGGGTGAACTATGGCTACACCTTC. It is translated as CSVDTGVNYGYTF.

The chain employs TRBV19 and TRBJ1-5, with 10 bases lining up with TRBD1. The germline V gene encodes CDR1 LNHDA and CDR2 SQIVND (reference sequence). V was clipped by 4 bases and J by 6 bases; unmatched bases: 3. CDR3 length equals 14 residues. The CDR3 DNA reads as TGTGCCAGTAGTACGGGACAGGGGTTTCAGCCCCAGCATTTT. It codes for CASSTGQGFQPQHF.

This clone showed up just once. J is TRBJ2-1 and V is TRBV9; the D gene is possibly TRBD2 (6 bases). The V end lost 2 bases, the J end lost 7 bases, and 10 bases lay between the germline ends. Germline lookup yields CDR1 SGDLS and CDR2 YYNGEE. The CDR3 runs 13 residues. The CDR3 sequence: CASSVVAGNEQFF. The CDR3 DNA is TGTGCCAGCAGCGTGGTCGCGGGGAATGAGCAGTTCTTC.

The J gene is TRBJ1-6, the V gene TRBV19; 8 bases align to TRBD1. The trim removed 5 bases at V and 9 bases at J, leaving 3 bases unmatched. The germline CDR1 and CDR2 sequences are LNHDA and SQIVND (reference sequence). The CDR3 runs to 13 residues. The CDR3 reads CASSADRGSPLHF. CDR3 nucleotide sequence: TGTGCCAGTAGTGCTGACAGGGGTTCACCCCTCCACTTT.

V gene TRBV6-5 combines with J gene TRBJ2-3; a possible D gene is TRBD1 (5 bases). Deletions cut 4 bases from V and 1 base from J, with 9 bases between. The germline gives CDR1 MNHEY, CDR2 SVGAGI. This CDR3 spans 14 amino acids. CDR3 sequence: CASSWGRRTDTQYF. Written as DNA, the CDR3 is TGTGCCAGCAGTTGGGGCCGTCGCACAGATACGCAGTATTTT.

The chain joins TRBV7-2 to TRBJ2-7, with TRBD1 matching 7 bases. The V segment lost 2 bases and the J segment 7 bases; nucleotides outside the gene matches: 8. This CDR3 region has 14 residues. In germline, CDR1 is SGHTA, CDR2 FQGNSA. CDR3 loop: CASSLSQGVGEQYF. The DNA of the CDR3 is TGTGCCAGCAGCTTATCGCAGGGGGTGGGGGAGCAGTACTTC.

DNA of the CDR3: TGTGCCAGCACCCCACAGGGGAGACCTGGGGCCAACGTCCTGACTTTC. This translates into CASTPQGRPGANVLTF. This rearrangement joins TRBV7-3 to TRBJ2-6; TRBD1 agrees at 7 bases. This CDR3 has 16 residues. J was trimmed by 2 bases and V by 7 bases; bases with no gene match: 8. CDR1 and CDR2 from the germline V gene are SGHTA and FQGTGA.

This sequence joins TRBV7-2 and TRBJ2-5; TRBD2 matches 8 bases. CDR1 and CDR2 from the germline V gene are SGHTA and FQGNSA. Germline trimming cut 4 bases from V and 5 bases from J; bases unmatched to any gene: 9. The CDR3 loop spans 15 amino acids. CDR3 sequence (DNA): TGTGCCAGCAGCTCCGCCGGACTAGCTGAGGAGACCCAGTACTTC. Its protein is CASSSAGLAEETQYF.

This clone was counted once. V usage is TRBV5-1 and J usage is TRBJ2-5; 9 bases are a match to TRBD1. V lost 4 bases to trimming and J lost 5 bases; unmatched junction nucleotides: 12. The germline CDR1 and CDR2 sequences are SGHRS and YFSETQ. The CDR3 spans 16 residues. The CDR3 here is CASSPGTGYDWETQYF. In nucleotides, the CDR3 is TGCGCCAGCAGCCCAGGGACAGGGTATGATTGGGAGACCCAGTACTTC. The full variable domain, completed using reference TRBV5-1 and TRBJ2-5, is KAGVTQTPRYLIKTRGQQVTLSCSPISGHRSVSWYQQTPGQGLQFLFEYFSETQRNKGNFPGRFSGRQFSNSRSEMNVSTLELGDSALYLCASSPGTGYDWETQYFGPGTRLLVL.

This chain links TRBV15 with TRBJ1-5; possibly TRBD1 for D (5 bases). CDR1 and CDR2 from the germline V gene are LNHNV and YYDKDF (reference sequence). Trimming took 0 bases from V and 13 from J, leaving 28 bases between them. The CDR3 loop spans 18 amino acids. CDR3 nucleotides: TGTGCCACCAGCAGAGATACCATAGTAGACGGGACGGGGGGACCACAGCATTTT. Its protein is CATSRDTIVDGTGGPQHF.

The rearrangement joins TRBV25-1 to TRBJ1-1; TRBD1 aligns across 11 bases. The germline V gene has CDR1 MGHDK and CDR2 SYGVNS. The J segment lost 4 bases and the V segment lost 8 bases, leaving 9 bases of the junction unmatched. The CDR3 is 15 residues long. CDR3 sequence: CASGQTGTGGTEAFF. The CDR3 DNA follows: TGTGCCAGCGGCCAGACCGGGACAGGGGGCACTGAAGCTTTCTTT. The variable domain in full, with the rest retrieved from reference TRBV25-1 and TRBJ1-1, is EADIYQTPRYLVIGTGKKITLECSQTMGHDKMYWYQQDPGMELHLIHYSYGVNSTEKGDLSSESTVSRIRTEHFPLTLESARPSHTSQYLCASGQTGTGGTEAFFGQGTRLTVV.